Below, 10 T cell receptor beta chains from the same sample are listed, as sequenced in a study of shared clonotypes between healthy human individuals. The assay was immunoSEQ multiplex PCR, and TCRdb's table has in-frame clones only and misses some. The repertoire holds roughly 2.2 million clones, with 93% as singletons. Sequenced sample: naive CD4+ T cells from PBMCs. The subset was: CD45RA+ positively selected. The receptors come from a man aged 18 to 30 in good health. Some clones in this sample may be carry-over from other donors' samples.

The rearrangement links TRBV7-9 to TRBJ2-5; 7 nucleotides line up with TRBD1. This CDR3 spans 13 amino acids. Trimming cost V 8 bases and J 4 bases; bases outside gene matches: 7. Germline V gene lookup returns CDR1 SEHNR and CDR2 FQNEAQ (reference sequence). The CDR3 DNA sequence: TGTGCCAGCCGGGACCCAGGGGGAGAGACCCAGTACTTC. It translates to CASRDPGGETQYF.

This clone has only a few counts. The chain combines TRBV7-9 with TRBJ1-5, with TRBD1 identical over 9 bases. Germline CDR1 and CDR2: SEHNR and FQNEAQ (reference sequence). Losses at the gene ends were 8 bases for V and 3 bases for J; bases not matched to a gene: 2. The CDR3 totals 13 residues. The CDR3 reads CASGDRANQPQHF. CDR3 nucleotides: TGTGCCAGCGGGGACAGGGCCAATCAGCCCCAGCATTTT.

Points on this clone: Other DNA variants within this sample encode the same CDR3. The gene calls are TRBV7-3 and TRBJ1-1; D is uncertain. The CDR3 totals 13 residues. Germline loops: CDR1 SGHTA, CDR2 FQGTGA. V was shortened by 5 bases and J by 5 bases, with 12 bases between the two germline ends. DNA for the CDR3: TGTGCCAGCAGCCCTGCCGGAGGTACTGAAGCTTTCTTT. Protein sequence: CASSPAGGTEAFF.

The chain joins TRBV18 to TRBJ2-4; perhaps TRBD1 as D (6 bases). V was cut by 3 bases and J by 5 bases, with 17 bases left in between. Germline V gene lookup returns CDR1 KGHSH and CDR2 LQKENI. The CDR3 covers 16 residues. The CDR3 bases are TGTGCCAGCTCACCCAAAACAGGGATTTTTGAAAACATTCAGTACTTC. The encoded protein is CASSPKTGIFENIQYF.

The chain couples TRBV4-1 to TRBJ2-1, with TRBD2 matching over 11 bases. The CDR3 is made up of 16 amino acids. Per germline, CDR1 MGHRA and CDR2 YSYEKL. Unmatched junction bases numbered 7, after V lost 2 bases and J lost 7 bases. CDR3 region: CASSQPTSGSRNEQFF. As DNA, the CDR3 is TGCGCCAGCAGCCAACCCACTAGCGGGAGTCGGAATGAGCAGTTCTTC.

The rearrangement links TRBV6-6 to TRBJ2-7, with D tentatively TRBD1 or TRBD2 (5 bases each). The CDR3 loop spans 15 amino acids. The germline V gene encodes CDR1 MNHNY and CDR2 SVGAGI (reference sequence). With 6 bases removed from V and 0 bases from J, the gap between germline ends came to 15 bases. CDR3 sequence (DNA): TGTGCCAGCAGCAACGGGGCGGTGAGCTCCTACGAGCAGTACTTC. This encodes CASSNGAVSSYEQYF.

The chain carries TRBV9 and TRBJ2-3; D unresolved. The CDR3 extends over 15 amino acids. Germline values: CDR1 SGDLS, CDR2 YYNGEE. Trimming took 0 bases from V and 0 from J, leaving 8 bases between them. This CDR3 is CASSVGSTSTDTQYF. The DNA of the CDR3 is TGTGCCAGCAGCGTAGGAAGCACCAGCACAGATACGCAGTATTTT.

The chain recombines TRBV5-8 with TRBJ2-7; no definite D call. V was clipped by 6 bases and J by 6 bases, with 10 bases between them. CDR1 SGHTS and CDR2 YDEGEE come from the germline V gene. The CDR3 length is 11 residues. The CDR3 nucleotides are TGTGCCAGCACACTCCTCCTCGAGCAGTACTTC. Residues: CASTLLLEQYF.

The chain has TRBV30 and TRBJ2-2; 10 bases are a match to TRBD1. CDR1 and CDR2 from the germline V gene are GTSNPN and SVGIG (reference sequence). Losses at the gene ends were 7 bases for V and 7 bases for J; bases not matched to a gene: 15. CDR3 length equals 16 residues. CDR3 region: CASSGGTGAEGGELFF. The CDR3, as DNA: TGTGCCTCGTCTGGGGGGACAGGGGCAGAAGGCGGGGAGCTGTTTTTT.

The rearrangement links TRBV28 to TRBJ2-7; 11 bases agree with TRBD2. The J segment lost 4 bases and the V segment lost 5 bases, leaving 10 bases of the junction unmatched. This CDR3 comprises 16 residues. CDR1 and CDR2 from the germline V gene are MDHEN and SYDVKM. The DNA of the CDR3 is TGTGCCAGCAGTCAAAGTCGACTAGCGGGGATGTACGAGCAGTACTTC. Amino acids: CASSQSRLAGMYEQYF.